Listed below are T cell receptor beta chains from one sample, sequenced in a study of early T cells in non-severe SARS-CoV-2 infection. TCRdb re-called the 5' RACE reads with MiXCR, one entry per CDR3 protein. The table has tens of thousands of distinct CDR3 sequences, more than 9% seen once. The sequencing input was whole blood. Source of these receptors: an adult who was a healthcare worker with PCR-confirmed SARS-CoV-2 infection or an uninfected control (not recorded which). Both conserved end residues are trimmed from each CDR3.

v_call cdr3_aa
TRBV7-2 ASSLRKGEKLF
TRBV20-1 SAQTSGSTYNEQF
TRBV3-1 ASSLSRDSARYNEQF
TRBV5-1 ASSLGGQRDTQY
TRBV5-6 ASSLTRLDEQY
TRBV29-1 SAGQNYGYT
TRBV3-1 ASSPGGLRTEAF
TRBV28 ASSQGGILGEQY
TRBV16 ASSQSARNGYT
TRBV29-1 SVGGSLVGQGAYEQY
TRBV4-1 ASSQVRDNEQF
TRBV29-1 SVAPSGRGTEAF
TRBV5-4 ASSQTSGRGADTQY
TRBV29-1 SAVVGQGSYEQY
TRBV28 ASSLLTGGKKYEQY
TRBV6-6 ASSQLDRVYEQY
TRBV12-3/TRBV12-4 ASRLAGPFSGANVLT
TRBV4-1 ASSQDSPTERL
TRBV5-1 ASSLEMASGRNEQF
TRBV5-1 ASSVETAGGTQY
TRBV29-1 SVAGLDYT
TRBV27 ASSLTGETEAF
TRBV3-1 ASSLSSQGNSPLH
TRBV6-5 ASTGAGNTIY